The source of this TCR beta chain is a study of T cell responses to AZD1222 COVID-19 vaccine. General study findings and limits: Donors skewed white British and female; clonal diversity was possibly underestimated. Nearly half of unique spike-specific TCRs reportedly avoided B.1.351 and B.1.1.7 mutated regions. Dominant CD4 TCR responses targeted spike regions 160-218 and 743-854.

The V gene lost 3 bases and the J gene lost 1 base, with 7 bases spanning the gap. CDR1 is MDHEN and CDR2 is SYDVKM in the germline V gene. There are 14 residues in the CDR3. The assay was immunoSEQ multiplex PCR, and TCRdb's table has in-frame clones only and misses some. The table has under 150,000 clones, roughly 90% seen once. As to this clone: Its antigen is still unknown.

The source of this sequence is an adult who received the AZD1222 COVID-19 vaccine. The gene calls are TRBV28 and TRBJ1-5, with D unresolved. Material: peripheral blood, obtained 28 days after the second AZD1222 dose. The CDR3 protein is CASSFLGSNQPQHF. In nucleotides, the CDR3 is TGTGCCAGCAGTTTCCTGGGGAGCAATCAGCCCCAGCATTTT.